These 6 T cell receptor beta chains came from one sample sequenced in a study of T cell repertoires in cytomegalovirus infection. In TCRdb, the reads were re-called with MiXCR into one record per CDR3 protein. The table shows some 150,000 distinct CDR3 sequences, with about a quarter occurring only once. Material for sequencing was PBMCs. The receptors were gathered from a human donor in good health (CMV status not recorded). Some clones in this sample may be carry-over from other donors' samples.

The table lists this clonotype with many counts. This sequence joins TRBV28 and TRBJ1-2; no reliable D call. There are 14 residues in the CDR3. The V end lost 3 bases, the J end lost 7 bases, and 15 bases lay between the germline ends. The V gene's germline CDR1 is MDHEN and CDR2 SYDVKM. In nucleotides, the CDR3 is TGTGCCAGCAGTTTCTCATCCCCCCTCGGTGGCTACACCTTC. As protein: CASSFSSPLGGYTF.

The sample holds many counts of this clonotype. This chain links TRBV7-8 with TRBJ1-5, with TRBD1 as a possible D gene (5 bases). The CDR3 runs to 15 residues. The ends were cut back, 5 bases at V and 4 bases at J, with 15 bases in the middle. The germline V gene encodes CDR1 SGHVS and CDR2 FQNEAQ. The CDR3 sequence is CASSPGAGLNQPQHF. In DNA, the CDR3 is TGTGCCAGCAGCCCCGGTGCGGGACTGAATCAGCCCCAGCATTTT.

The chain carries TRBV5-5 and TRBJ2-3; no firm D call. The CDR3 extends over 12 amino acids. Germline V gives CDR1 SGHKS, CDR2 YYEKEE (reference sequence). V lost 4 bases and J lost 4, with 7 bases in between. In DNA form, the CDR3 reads TGTGCCAGCAGCCTCATAGCAGATACGCAGTATTTT. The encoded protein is CASSLIADTQYF.

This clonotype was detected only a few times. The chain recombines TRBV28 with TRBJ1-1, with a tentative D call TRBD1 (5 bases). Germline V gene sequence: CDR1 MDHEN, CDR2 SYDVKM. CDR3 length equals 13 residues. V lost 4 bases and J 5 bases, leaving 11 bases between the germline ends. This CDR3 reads CASSSPGRTEAFF. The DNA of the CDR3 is TGTGCCAGCAGTTCCCCGGGGCGGACTGAAGCTTTCTTT.

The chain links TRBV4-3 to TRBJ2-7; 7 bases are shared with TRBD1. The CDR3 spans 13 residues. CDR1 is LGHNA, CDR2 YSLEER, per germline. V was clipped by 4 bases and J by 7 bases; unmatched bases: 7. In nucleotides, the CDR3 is TGCGCCAGCAGCCTTGGCTGGGGACAGGAGCAGTACTTC. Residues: CASSLGWGQEQYF.

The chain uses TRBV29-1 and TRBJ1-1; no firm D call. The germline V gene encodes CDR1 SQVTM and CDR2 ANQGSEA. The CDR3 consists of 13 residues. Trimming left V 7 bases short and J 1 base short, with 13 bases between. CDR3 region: CSAADIKNTEAFF. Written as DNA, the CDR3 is TGCAGCGCCGCCGATATTAAGAACACTGAAGCTTTCTTT.